The clone carrying this T cell receptor (beta chain) has a count of ten or more. The entry originates in a study of T cells in Graves' hyperthyroidism and ophthalmopathy. Study-wide context: The blood sample was taken at first diagnosis, before treatment began.

This CDR3 is built from 15 residues. The germline V gene encodes CDR1 MNHEY and CDR2 SMNVEV (reference sequence). Unmatched junction bases numbered 9, after V lost 4 bases and J lost 7 bases. The source material, RNA transcripts, was used to amplify TCR beta CDR3 regions. The study used the HTBI primer set for a first-round RT-PCR of the TCR CDR3. TCRdb reanalysed the multiplex PCR reads using MiXCR and keeps one entry per CDR3 protein. Here the sample spans about 250,000 distinct CDR3 sequences, around 24% being singletons. Patients affected by ophthalmopathy presented a Clinical Activity Score of at least 3, a NOSPECS grade of at least 4, and disease duration below 3 months.

The rearrangement uses TRBV27 and TRBJ2-2, with 7 nucleotides matching TRBD2. This clonotype originated in a woman aged 35 to 49 with Graves' ophthalmopathy. The sequencing input was blood. The CDR3 coding sequence is TGTGCCAGCAGTTCCGCCGGACTAGTTGGCGGGGAGCTGTTTTTT. Its translation is CASSSAGLVGGELFF.